This entry lists 23 T cell receptor beta chains sequenced from one sample in a study of HIV-infected children after antiretroviral therapy interruption (dated by TCRdb to between 2018 and 2021). The treatment or condition label on this specimen signifies: PENTA 11 planned treatment interruption arm or continuous ART arm. Libraries were made using 3' RACE. Instrument used: Illumina MiSeq. TCR libraries were constructed from RNA with a 3' RACE protocol that used unique molecular identifiers to correct for PCR amplification bias. The public reads were reanalyzed by TCRdb: fastp trimming at Q25, MiXCR alignment, in-frame beta chains only. Rows merge per CDR3 protein into single entries with the most common DNA and genes. In this sample the table shows about 83,000 distinct CDR3 sequences, around 6.9% of which occur a single time. Of the sample, approximately 1.2% falls within the top ten clones. Here the sequenced sample was CD45RA+ CD4+ T cells from PBMCs, pooled from several time points, taken from a donor given antiretroviral therapy, either interrupted or continuous. Taken with the paper, the label for cell subset or site translates to: naive CD4+ CD45RA+ CD45RO- T cells. The source of these receptors is a pool of human donors with HIV.

The chain employs TRBV5-1 and TRBJ1-6, with a possible D match to TRBD1 (6 bases). Germline assignment: CDR1 SGHRS and CDR2 YFSETQ. This CDR3 is built from 16 residues. The V end lost 3 bases, the J end lost 8 bases, and 18 bases lay between the germline ends. This CDR3 is CASSWESGTRHSPLHF. The CDR3 DNA follows: TGCGCCAGCAGCTGGGAATCCGGGACACGTCATTCACCCCTCCACTTT.

This clonotype turned up a few times. The chain uses TRBV7-9 and TRBJ2-4; 7 positions match TRBD1. Germline V gene lookup returns CDR1 SEHNR and CDR2 FQNEAQ (reference sequence). The CDR3 is 13 residues long. Unmatched junction bases numbered 3, after V lost 5 bases and J lost 5 bases. CDR3 sequence reads: CASSPTGENIQYF. The CDR3 DNA reads TGTGCCAGCAGCCCCACAGGGGAAAACATTCAGTACTTC.

This clonotype was observed at least ten times. Here the CDR3 reads CASSLWADTQYF. DNA for the CDR3: TGTGCCAGCAGTTTATGGGCAGATACGCAGTATTTT. This chain uses TRBV28 with TRBJ2-3, with no clear D. Germline assignment: CDR1 MDHEN and CDR2 SYDVKM. Trimming stripped 0 bases from V and 4 bases from J, with 2 bases between. The CDR3 contains 12 residues.

There are many counts of this clonotype. The rearrangement links TRBV5-1 to TRBJ2-7; weak D call: TRBD1 (6 bases). This CDR3 has 16 amino acids. V was trimmed by 4 bases and J by 3 bases, leaving 20 bases between them. Per the germline V gene, CDR1 is SGHRS and CDR2 is YFSETQ. The CDR3 DNA is TGCGCCAGCAGCAAGGGACACACAAAAGACAACTACGAGCAGTACTTC. Amino acid sequence: CASSKGHTKDNYEQYF.

The table lists this clonotype with many counts. The J gene is TRBJ2-3, the V gene TRBV9; 7 bases align to TRBD2. The germline CDR1 and CDR2 sequences are SGDLS and YYNGEE. The CDR3 is 18 amino acids. V lost 0 bases and J lost 0; bases outside the gene matches: 10. This CDR3 reads CASSVGPTSAASTDTQYF. As DNA, the CDR3 is TGTGCCAGCAGCGTAGGGCCTACTAGCGCTGCTAGCACAGATACGCAGTATTTT. Complete variable domain (other parts from reference TRBV9 and TRBJ2-3): DSGVTQTPKHLITATGQRVTLRCSPRSGDLSVYWYQQSLDQGLQFLIQYYNGEERAKGNILERFSAQQFPDLHSELNLSSLELGDSALYFCASSVGPTSAASTDTQYFGPGTRLTVL.

This clonotype was picked up many times. The rearrangement links TRBV7-2 to TRBJ1-1; weak D call: TRBD1 (5 bases). V lost 8 bases and J 5 bases, leaving 15 bases between the germline ends. The CDR3 sequence is 13 residues long. Germline V gene lookup returns CDR1 SGHTA and CDR2 FQGNSA. The DNA for the CDR3 is TGTGCCAGCTCGCGGGGGGTTACGACTGAAGCTTTCTTT. Translated, it gives CASSRGVTTEAFF.

V usage is TRBV30 and J usage is TRBJ2-2; TRBD1 is a possible D gene (6 bases). Germline assignment: CDR1 GTSNPN and CDR2 SVGIG (reference sequence). The CDR3 contains 16 residues. With 5 bases removed from V and 1 base from J, the gap between germline ends came to 17 bases. The CDR3 DNA is TGTGCCTGGGGGACACGACAGCTTCTGAACACCGGGGAGCTGTTTTTT. Protein: CAWGTRQLLNTGELFF. The full variable domain, its missing parts supplied by reference TRBV30 and TRBJ2-2, is SQTIHQWPATLVQPVGSPLSLECTVEGTSNPNLYWYRQAAGRGLQLLFYSVGIGQISSEVPQNLSASRPQDRQFILSSKKLLLSDSGFYLCAWGTRQLLNTGELFFGEGSRLTVL.

This clonotype was recorded at least ten times. The chain links TRBV19 to TRBJ1-5; no clear D gene. The germline V gene has CDR1 LNHDA and CDR2 SQIVND (reference sequence). This CDR3 spans 15 amino acids. V was clipped by 1 base and J by 7 bases, with 14 bases between them. In DNA form, the CDR3 reads TGTGCCAGTAGTATAGCGGGAGTACTAGGACAGCCCCAGCATTTT. Residues: CASSIAGVLGQPQHF.

In this sample, this clonotype turned up many times. The chain couples TRBV12-3 or TRBV12-4 to TRBJ2-7; perhaps TRBD2 as D (7 bases). The CDR3 loop spans 15 amino acids. Trimming took off 3 bases at V and 4 bases at J, with 16 bases between the two ends. The CDR3 nucleotides are TGTGCCAGCAGTTTTCGGGGGAGGGGGATATACGAGCAGTACTTC. Translation gives CASSFRGRGIYEQYF.

The sample holds many counts of this clonotype. V gene TRBV3-1 combines with J gene TRBJ1-1; D perhaps matches TRBD1 (6 bases). V gave up 3 bases and J gave up 1 base, with 9 bases separating them. Germline assignment: CDR1 LGHDT and CDR2 YNNKEL (reference sequence). The CDR3 is 14 residues long. The CDR3 bases are TGTGCCAGCAGCCAGGTACAGGGGAACACTGAAGCTTTCTTT. The encoded protein is CASSQVQGNTEAFF.

At least ten counts were recorded for this clonotype. The chain carries TRBV19 and TRBJ2-1, with 15 bases that match TRBD2. Germline assignment: CDR1 LNHDA and CDR2 SQIVND (reference sequence). The trim removed 4 bases at V and 8 bases at J, leaving 9 bases unmatched. The CDR3 loop spans 17 amino acids. CDR3 in amino acids: CASSRTSGRASFHEQFF. The CDR3 nucleotides read TGTGCCAGTAGTAGGACTAGCGGGAGGGCCTCGTTCCATGAGCAGTTCTTC.

This clonotype was seen a few times. The chain combines TRBV19 with TRBJ2-5; no firm D call. Germline V gives CDR1 LNHDA, CDR2 SQIVND (reference sequence). CDR3 length: 12 residues. V dropped 4 bases and J dropped 5 bases, with 8 bases sitting between them. The CDR3 region has the DNA TGTGCCAGTAGTAGCGACGTGGAGACCCAGTACTTC. Translation gives CASSSDVETQYF.

This clonotype was detected ten times or more. The chain has TRBV20-1 and TRBJ2-4, with 12 bases that match TRBD2. CDR1 is DFQATT, CDR2 SNEGSKA, per germline (reference sequence). The CDR3 covers 17 residues. After removal of 0 bases from V and 4 bases from J, the junction contained 7 bases not matched to a gene. In DNA, the CDR3 is TGCAGTGCTAGAGATCCCGCTAGCGGGGGGGTAAAAAACATTCAGTACTTC. It encodes CSARDPASGGVKNIQYF.

This clonotype was picked up many times. This chain connects TRBV5-6 to TRBJ2-7, with TRBD1 matching 8 bases. V shed 6 bases and J 6 bases; nucleotides not matched to a gene: 2. This CDR3 contains 11 residues. Per the germline V gene, CDR1 is SGHDT and CDR2 is YYEEEE. This chain's CDR3 is CASTGQGEQYF. CDR3 bases: TGTGCCAGCACCGGACAGGGCGAGCAGTACTTC.

This rearrangement joins TRBV28 to TRBJ2-1; D not certain. In germline, CDR1 is MDHEN, CDR2 SYDVKM. This CDR3 contains 16 residues. V was clipped by 6 bases and J by 0 bases, with 15 bases between them. The CDR3 is CASSRFSQASYNEQFF. Here the CDR3 DNA reads TGTGCCAGCAGCCGATTTTCTCAAGCCTCCTACAATGAGCAGTTCTTC.

The chain recombines TRBV29-1 with TRBJ1-2; possible D gene TRBD1, 5 bases. CDR3 length: 15 residues. Germline V CDR1 and CDR2: SQVTM, ANQGSEA. The V gene lost 3 bases and the J gene lost 3 bases, with 17 bases spanning the gap. The CDR3 coding sequence is TGCAGCGTTGACCAGGCAGGGAGGTTTGACTATGGCTACACCTTC. Residues: CSVDQAGRFDYGYTF.

As for this clonotype: A read error may be the cause here, since a much bigger clone is one base away. The chain couples TRBV27 to TRBJ2-7, with 7 bases lining up with TRBD1. The germline V gene has CDR1 MNHEY and CDR2 SMNVEV (reference sequence). This CDR3 comprises 15 residues. As DNA, the CDR3 is TGTGTCAGCAGTCTCTCACCGACAGGGCGATACGAGCAGTACTTC. Amino acid sequence: CVSSLSPTGRYEQYF.

The V and J genes are TRBV5-1 and TRBJ2-3; perhaps TRBD2 as D (6 bases). Trimming left V 3 bases short and J 0 bases short, with 11 bases between. The CDR3 contains 15 residues. Germline CDR1 is SGHRS and CDR2 is YFSETQ. The CDR3 bases are TGCGCCAGCAGCTCTGGGGGGAGTAGCACAGATACGCAGTATTTT. Translation: CASSSGGSSTDTQYF. The full variable domain, its missing parts supplied by reference TRBV5-1 and TRBJ2-3, is KAGVTQTPRYLIKTRGQQVTLSCSPISGHRSVSWYQQTPGQGLQFLFEYFSETQRNKGNFPGRFSGRQFSNSRSEMNVSTLELGDSALYLCASSSGGSSTDTQYFGPGTRLTVL.

This clonotype was seen a handful of times. The chain is built from TRBV6-1 and TRBJ2-7, with D possibly being TRBD1 or TRBD2 (5 bases each). From germline, CDR1 is MNHNS and CDR2 SASEGT. This CDR3 region has 14 residues. V was pared by 1 base and J by 4 bases, with 11 bases between. The CDR3 here is CASSEGGVGYEQYF. The CDR3 region has the DNA TGTGCCAGCAGTGAAGGAGGGGTGGGTTACGAGCAGTACTTC.

The table lists this clonotype with many counts. As DNA, the CDR3 is TGTGCCAGCAGCGGGACACCTCCGGGAGCCGGGGAGCTGTTTTTT. It yields the protein CASSGTPPGAGELFF. The chain joins TRBV5-8 to TRBJ2-2; either TRBD1 or TRBD2 may fit D (6 bases each). Trimming cost V 4 bases and J 6 bases, with 16 bases left between them. CDR1 is SGHTS, CDR2 YDEGEE, per germline. There are 15 residues in the CDR3.

The sample holds many counts of this clonotype. This chain links TRBV18 with TRBJ1-1, with 7 nucleotides matching TRBD1. The CDR3 contains 18 residues. Germline values: CDR1 KGHSH, CDR2 LQKENI. After removal of 1 base from V and 0 bases from J, the junction contained 11 bases not matched to a gene. The CDR3 sequence is CASSPLPKTGNMNTEAFF. CDR3 sequence (DNA): TGTGCCAGCTCACCACTTCCTAAGACAGGGAACATGAACACTGAAGCTTTCTTT.

The rearrangement links TRBV10-3 to TRBJ2-5; D gene ambiguous. The V end lost 8 bases, the J end lost 4 bases, and 2 bases lay between the germline ends. CDR1 and CDR2 (germline): ENHRY, SYGVKD. The CDR3 loop spans 9 amino acids. The CDR3 nucleotides read TGTGCCATCGGAGAGACCCAGTACTTC. It specifies CAIGETQYF.

This clonotype was counted many times. The chain recombines TRBV5-1 with TRBJ2-1, with D perhaps being TRBD1 or TRBD2 (5 bases each). The germline V gene encodes CDR1 SGHRS and CDR2 YFSETQ. Deletions cut 2 bases from V and 1 base from J, with 10 bases between. The CDR3 runs 15 residues. CDR3 in amino acids: CASSFPGPSYNEQFF. CDR3 nucleotides: TGCGCCAGCAGCTTCCCGGGGCCGTCCTACAATGAGCAGTTCTTC.